This record concerns one T cell receptor (beta chain) sequence. What it binds is unknown. CDR1 is KGHSH and CDR2 is LQKENI in the germline V gene. V dropped 3 bases and J dropped 6 bases, with 14 bases sitting between them. The CDR3 is 14 amino acids. These data originate in a study of cytomegalovirus exposure and HLA in healthy donors. Study background: Of more than 350 genotyped donors, approximately 80% clustered with self-reported Caucasian donors. Study-wide points: CMV serostatus was the only immune exposure information that was available.

The PCR had 60 Vbeta and 13 Jbeta primers. This table comes from immunoSEQ multiplex PCR, and its TCRdb copy is limited to in-frame clones, with some not included. The sample records some 150,000 clones, around 77% being singletons. Likely unrecorded immune exposures existed in these nominally healthy donors. The receptor comes from a woman in her forties in good health and CMV-seropositive. Sequences were obtained from PBMCs. This rearrangement joins TRBV18 to TRBJ1-1, with no clear D. The CDR3 loop is CASSPGRLGAEAFF. Written as DNA, the CDR3 is TGTGCCAGCTCACCGGGCAGACTAGGTGCTGAAGCTTTCTTT.